These T cell receptor beta chains were read from a single sample in a study of Graves' ophthalmopathy and Graves' hyperthyroidism. In TCRdb, the multiplex PCR reads were re-called with MiXCR into one record per CDR3 protein. The sample includes 900,000 to 1,200,000 distinct CDR3 sequences, 35% to 40% of them seen just once. The sample taken for sequencing was peripheral blood or thyroid tissue (not recorded which). These receptors were collected from an adult man with Graves' hyperthyroidism. Both conserved end residues are part of each CDR3. D genes are given only for firm matches. Size values are once, few and many counts, or a class for expanded clones, and some rows have none.

J gene: TRBJ1-5; clone size: NA; V gene: TRBV3-1; D gene: NA; CDR3 DNA: TGTGCCAGCAGCCGGAACCATGGCAATCAGCCCCAGCATTTT; CDR3 protein: CASSRNHGNQPQHF
J gene: TRBJ1-4; clone size: NA; V gene: TRBV20-1; D gene: NA; CDR3 DNA: TGCAGTGCTCCCCCCGCCCGCCATGAAAAACTGTTTTTT; CDR3 protein: CSAPPARHEKLFF
J gene: TRBJ1-2; clone size: NA; V gene: TRBV24-1; D gene: TRBD1; CDR3 DNA: TGTGCCCCCCGGGACAGGGACATTGACTATGGCTACACCTTC; CDR3 protein: CAPRDRDIDYGYTF
J gene: TRBJ1-5; clone size: NA; V gene: TRBV2; D gene: NA; CDR3 DNA: TGTGCCAGCAGTCGGGGCAGGGGTGGCGGCAATCAGCCCCAGCATTTT; CDR3 protein: CASSRGRGGGNQPQHF
J gene: TRBJ2-7; clone size: many; V gene: TRBV5-8; D gene: NA; CDR3 DNA: TGTGCCAGCAGCCACCCGTGGGACAAGCAGTACTTC; CDR3 protein: CASSHPWDKQYF
J gene: TRBJ1-1; clone size: NA; V gene: TRBV7-2; D gene: NA; CDR3 DNA: TGTGCCAGCAGCTTATGGGGTTTTCGAACTGAAGCTTTCTTT; CDR3 protein: CASSLWGFRTEAFF
J gene: TRBJ1-6; clone size: NA; V gene: TRBV3-1; D gene: TRBD1; CDR3 DNA: TGTGCCAGCAGTCCAGCGGACAGGAGCTCCTATAATTCACCCCTCCACTTT; CDR3 protein: CASSPADRSSYNSPLHF
J gene: TRBJ2-7; clone size: many; V gene: TRBV20-1; D gene: NA; CDR3 DNA: TGCAGCCCCCGGAGGGAGGAGCAGTACTTC; CDR3 protein: CSPRREEQYF
J gene: TRBJ1-2; clone size: many; V gene: TRBV19; D gene: NA; CDR3 DNA: TGTGCCAGTAGTCAAGGGACGTGGGATGGCTACACCTTC; CDR3 protein: CASSQGTWDGYTF
J gene: TRBJ1-2; clone size: many; V gene: TRBV20-1; D gene: NA; CDR3 DNA: TGCAGTGCGGAGACGGGGTCCGGTGGCTACACCTTC; CDR3 protein: CSAETGSGGYTF
J gene: TRBJ1-6; clone size: NA; V gene: TRBV2; D gene: TRBD1; CDR3 DNA: TGTGCCAAGATCTCCCGGGACAGAAATTCACCCCTCCACTTT; CDR3 protein: CAKISRDRNSPLHF
J gene: TRBJ1-5; clone size: many; V gene: TRBV10-3; D gene: NA; CDR3 DNA: TGTGCCATCAGTGCGACCGAAAATCAGCCCCAGCATTTT; CDR3 protein: CAISATENQPQHF